These 16 T cell receptor beta chains originate from one sample sequenced in a study of blood T cell repertoires in COVID-19. Generated by immunoSEQ multiplex PCR, the TCRdb table keeps only in-frame clones and is missing some. The table shows about 260,000 clones, with around 82% occurring only once. The sequenced sample consisted of peripheral blood. The receptors derive from a woman aged 45-65 years who had recovered from COVID-19.

The chain has TRBV19 and TRBJ2-7; TRBD2 matches 8 bases. CDR3 length: 15 amino acids. The germline V gene encodes CDR1 LNHDA and CDR2 SQIVND (reference sequence). V dropped 4 bases and J dropped 3; count of bases not matched to a gene: 8. The CDR3 bases are TGTGCCAGTAGTACAAAAAGTGGGACTAGCTACGAGCAGTACTTC. It is translated as CASSTKSGTSYEQYF.

The V and J genes are TRBV5-6 and TRBJ2-7; weak D call: TRBD2 (6 bases). Germline V gene lookup returns CDR1 SGHDT and CDR2 YYEEEE. V was trimmed by 2 bases and J by 6 bases, leaving 18 bases between them. The CDR3 loop spans 15 amino acids. CDR3 in DNA: TGTGCCAGCAGCTTTTTAGCGGTATCGGGCCTCGAGCAGTACTTC. Translation gives CASSFLAVSGLEQYF. Combining the CDR3 with reference TRBV5-6 and TRBJ2-7 gives the whole variable domain DAGVTQSPTHLIKTRGQQVTLRCSPKSGHDTVSWYQQALGQGPQFIFQYYEEEERQRGNFPDRFSGHQFPNYSSELNVNALLLGDSALYLCASSFLAVSGLEQYFGPGTRLTVT.

The chain employs TRBV7-2 and TRBJ1-2; D gene uncertain. CDR1 is SGHTA and CDR2 is FQGNSA in the germline V gene. This CDR3 spans 14 amino acids. Trimming stripped 2 bases from V and 10 bases from J, with 17 bases between. The CDR3 protein is CASSLLGERGDYTF. In nucleotides, the CDR3 is TGTGCCAGCAGCTTACTTGGGGAGCGAGGTGACTACACCTTC.

J is TRBJ2-5 and V is TRBV5-8; D gene unclear. The length of the CDR3 is 14 residues. V was shortened by 0 bases and J by 5 bases, with 11 bases between the two germline ends. Germline loops: CDR1 SGHTS, CDR2 YDEGEE. CDR3 protein: CASSLAAVVETQYF. The CDR3 nucleotides read TGTGCCAGCAGCTTGGCCGCGGTTGTGGAGACCCAGTACTTC.

The chain recombines TRBV28 with TRBJ2-1; 11 bases line up with TRBD2. The V gene's germline CDR1 is MDHEN and CDR2 SYDVKM. V gave up 7 bases and J gave up 5 bases; unmatched junction bases: 10. The CDR3 sequence is 16 residues long. The CDR3 DNA follows: TGTGCCAGCACCCTGAGTAGCGGGGGGGCTAACAATGAGCAGTTCTTC. This codes for CASTLSSGGANNEQFF. Looking up the rest from reference TRBV28 and TRBJ2-1 gives the full variable domain: DVKVTQSSRYLVKRTGEKVFLECVQDMDHENMFWYRQDPGLGLRLIYFSYDVKMKEKGDIPEGYSVSREKKERFSLILESASTNQTSMYLCASTLSSGGANNEQFFGPGTRLTVL.

The chain is built from TRBV6-6 and TRBJ2-3; D is ambiguous. This CDR3 contains 14 residues. Germline loops: CDR1 MNHNY, CDR2 SVGAGI (reference sequence). V was shortened by 2 bases and J by 2 bases, with 8 bases between the two germline ends. The CDR3 sequence is CASSYDSTTDTQYF. The DNA for the CDR3 is TGTGCCAGCAGTTACGATTCTACCACAGATACGCAGTATTTT.

This rearrangement joins TRBV7-6 to TRBJ2-2; TRBD2 agrees at 10 bases. This CDR3 spans 16 amino acids. Germline CDR1 is SGHVS and CDR2 is FNYEAQ. V shed 3 bases, J shed 1 base, and the junction held 2 bases outside the gene matches. The CDR3 nucleotides read TGTGCCAGCAGCTTCGGACTAGCGGAGAACACCGGGGAGCTGTTTTTT. The encoded protein is CASSFGLAENTGELFF.

Concerning this clone: Other DNA sequences in this sample translate to the same CDR3. The chain uses TRBV7-9 and TRBJ1-1, with 9 bases aligning to TRBD1. The CDR3 loop spans 13 amino acids. Germline V lookup: CDR1 SEHNR, CDR2 FQNEAQ (reference sequence). Trimming removed 5 bases from V and 4 bases from J; junction bases left unmatched: 2. The CDR3 nucleotides are TGTGCCAGCAGCCTGGACAGGGGCACTGAAGCTTTCTTT. It specifies CASSLDRGTEAFF.

The rearrangement joins TRBV6-1 to TRBJ1-4; 7 nucleotides match TRBD1. CDR1 and CDR2 (germline): MNHNS, SASEGT. This CDR3 has 13 amino acids. With V trimmed by 3 bases and J by 11 bases, 6 bases remained unmatched. This CDR3 reads CASSETVGQKLFF. In DNA, the CDR3 is TGTGCCAGCAGTGAGACGGTGGGACAGAAACTGTTTTTT.

V usage is TRBV11-1 and J usage is TRBJ2-3; weak D call: TRBD1 (6 bases). V lost 5 bases and J 1 base, leaving 13 bases between the germline ends. CDR1 is SGHAT, CDR2 FQDESV, per germline (reference sequence). There are 15 residues in the CDR3. The CDR3 loop reads CASSPLGGRTDTQYF. Here the CDR3 DNA reads TGTGCCAGCAGCCCCCTAGGGGGTCGCACAGATACGCAGTATTTT.

V usage is TRBV27 and J usage is TRBJ2-7; D perhaps matches TRBD2 (5 bases). V shed 1 base and J shed 0 bases, with 13 bases lying between them. This CDR3 region has 16 residues. Germline CDR1 is MNHEY and CDR2 is SMNVEV (reference sequence). The CDR3 DNA follows: TGTGCCAGCAGTTTATACCCGCTCACTAGCTCCTACGAGCAGTACTTC. This sequence encodes CASSLYPLTSSYEQYF.

The chain recombines TRBV29-1 with TRBJ2-3; 8 bases align to TRBD2. V lost 4 bases, J lost 0 bases, and 9 bases stayed unmatched. This CDR3 is built from 16 residues. Germline assignment: CDR1 SQVTM and CDR2 ANQGSEA. The CDR3 protein is CSVGREDPTSTDTQYF. The CDR3 coding sequence is TGCAGCGTTGGGCGGGAGGACCCTACTAGCACAGATACGCAGTATTTT.

This rearrangement joins TRBV7-9 to TRBJ2-1; 9 bases are a match to TRBD2. Trimming cost V 2 bases and J 6 bases; bases outside gene matches: 5. The germline V gene encodes CDR1 SEHNR and CDR2 FQNEAQ (reference sequence). This CDR3 contains 15 residues. This CDR3 reads CASSLMSGRTNEQFF. CDR3 sequence (DNA): TGTGCCAGCAGCTTAATGAGCGGGAGGACCAATGAGCAGTTCTTC.

CDR3 sequence: CASRTPGLAGGGSYEQYF. The CDR3 DNA sequence: TGTGCCAGCAGGACCCCGGGACTAGCGGGAGGGGGCTCCTACGAGCAGTACTTC. The rearrangement links TRBV27 to TRBJ2-7; 16 nucleotides line up with TRBD2. V lost 6 bases to trimming and J lost 0 bases; unmatched junction nucleotides: 8. CDR1 and CDR2 from the germline V gene are MNHEY and SMNVEV (reference sequence). The CDR3 has 18 residues.

As DNA, the CDR3 is TGTGCCAGCAGTACATCAGGAGGGGCTAGGCAGTACTTC. Its translation: CASSTSGGARQYF. The J gene is TRBJ2-7, the V gene TRBV25-1; D is possibly TRBD2 (6 bases). The ends were cut back, 5 bases at V and 9 bases at J, with 17 bases in the middle. The CDR3 is 13 amino acids. The germline V gene encodes CDR1 MGHDK and CDR2 SYGVNS.

The chain combines TRBV7-7 with TRBJ2-5, with 11 bases lining up with TRBD2. The CDR3 sequence is 15 residues long. With V trimmed by 1 base and J by 7 bases, 5 bases remained unmatched. The germline CDR1 and CDR2 sequences are SSHAT and FNYEAQ (reference sequence). The CDR3 protein is CASSLGTSGSGTQYF. The CDR3 DNA follows: TGTGCCAGCAGCTTAGGGACTAGCGGGTCGGGGACCCAGTACTTC.